One and the same sample provided the 11 T cell receptor beta chains below, sequenced in a study of radiation and T cells in renal cell carcinoma (dated by TCRdb to the early 2020s). The time point label of this sample denotes: baseline pretreatment blood. The treatment or condition label, as the study defines it: 15 Gy SBRT to primary tumor, nephrectomy 4 weeks later. The library was made by the immunoSEQ multiplex PCR assay. TCRdb stores this immuneACCESS table with in-frame sequences only. Part of the clones is absent; in the studies checked, under half of the shortfall reflects unresolved V genes, and no reason is known for the rest. In this sample the table shows 130,000 to 150,000 clones, approximately 90% of which occur a single time. The ten top clones hold around 13% of the sample. The specimen was blood, collected from a patient whose treatment included radiotherapy and nephrectomy. Receptors were obtained from a woman aged 50 to 65 with renal cell carcinoma.

This chain connects TRBV25-1 to TRBJ2-1; maybe TRBD2 (6 bases). V lost 7 bases and J lost 0, with 13 bases in between. Germline-derived CDR1 and CDR2 are MGHDK and SYGVNS. The CDR3 is 15 residues long. The DNA of the CDR3 is TGTGCCAGCATTATACGGGGGAACTCCTACAATGAGCAGTTCTTC. This translates into CASIIRGNSYNEQFF.

This clone has more than one count but fewer than ten. The sample contains more than one DNA sequence encoding this CDR3. This rearrangement joins TRBV6-4 to TRBJ1-1; D gene ambiguous. The CDR3 has 13 amino acids. V shed 3 bases and J shed 5 bases, with 10 bases lying between them. Germline assignment: CDR1 MRHNA and CDR2 SNTAGT. CDR3 region: CASSEIAGTEAFF. In DNA, the CDR3 is TGTGCCAGCAGTGAAATTGCGGGGACTGAAGCTTTCTTT.

The V gene is TRBV7-9, the J gene TRBJ2-1; a possible D gene is TRBD2 (6 bases). The CDR3 extends over 14 amino acids. V was cut by 5 bases and J by 9 bases, with 17 bases left in between. Germline-derived CDR1 and CDR2 are SEHNR and FQNEAQ (reference sequence). The CDR3 reads CASSPEGTGVEQFF. In DNA form, the CDR3 reads TGTGCCAGCAGCCCCGAAGGGACGGGGGTTGAGCAGTTCTTC.

The CDR3: CASNLGQGGNTIYF. The CDR3 DNA sequence: TGTGCCAGCAATTTGGGACAGGGGGGAAACACCATATATTTT. The rearrangement uses TRBV28 and TRBJ1-3, with 10 bases fitting TRBD1. The CDR3 consists of 14 residues. CDR1 and CDR2 (germline): MDHEN, SYDVKM. J gave up 4 bases and V 7 bases, and 4 bases lay outside the gene matches.

The chain uses TRBV7-9 and TRBJ2-5; no reliable D call. CDR1 SEHNR and CDR2 FQNEAQ come from the germline V gene (reference sequence). The CDR3 covers 13 residues. Trimming shortened V by 2 bases and J by 4 bases, and 8 bases separated the two germline ends. CDR3 residues: CASSLTGPETQYF. The CDR3 DNA follows: TGTGCCAGCAGCTTAACGGGCCCAGAGACCCAGTACTTC.

V is TRBV11-2 and J is TRBJ2-7; D unresolved. The CDR3 runs to 14 residues. Trimming stripped 0 bases from V and 6 bases from J, with 12 bases between. Germline assignment: CDR1 SGHAT and CDR2 FQNNGV. DNA of the CDR3: TGTGCCAGCAGCTTAGATCTGGCAGTCTCCGAGCAGTACTTC. Its translation is CASSLDLAVSEQYF.

The rearrangement joins TRBV7-6 to TRBJ2-7; D possibly corresponds to TRBD2 (6 bases). The V end was cut by 1 base, the J end by 6 bases, with 13 bases between. CDR3 size: 14 residues. The germline V gene has CDR1 SGHVS and CDR2 FNYEAQ. This CDR3 is CASSLGGELGEQYF. Here the CDR3 DNA reads TGTGCCAGCAGCTTAGGCGGGGAGTTGGGCGAGCAGTACTTC.

The rearrangement joins TRBV5-6 to TRBJ1-5; tentatively, D is TRBD1 (5 bases). The CDR3 consists of 16 residues. CDR1 is SGHDT, CDR2 YYEEEE, per germline. Deletions cut 0 bases from V and 1 base from J, with 11 bases between. CDR3 DNA sequence: TGTGCCAGCAGCTTGGTTAGGGGTGGAAGCAATCAGCCCCAGCATTTT. Translating gives CASSLVRGGSNQPQHF.

J is TRBJ2-3 and V is TRBV9, with D unresolved. CDR1 and CDR2 from the germline V gene are SGDLS and YYNGEE. The length of the CDR3 is 12 residues. V lost 3 bases to trimming and J lost 6 bases, with 8 bases between them. The CDR3 loop reads CASSENGDTQYF. Written as DNA, the CDR3 is TGTGCCAGCAGCGAGAACGGGGATACGCAGTATTTT.

This sequence joins TRBV6-5 and TRBJ1-1; TRBD1 aligns across 7 bases. The CDR3 is 14 residues long. Germline CDR1 MNHEY, CDR2 SVGAGI. The ends lost 4 bases at V and 6 bases at J; junction bases unmatched: 8. The CDR3 spells CASSSLGDSPEAFF. CDR3 bases: TGTGCCAGCAGTTCCTTGGGGGACAGTCCTGAAGCTTTCTTT.

This chain uses TRBV7-9 with TRBJ2-7; D not resolved. This CDR3 region has 15 residues. Germline-derived CDR1 and CDR2 are SEHNR and FQNEAQ (reference sequence). V shed 0 bases and J shed 3 bases, with 12 bases lying between them. CDR3 amino acids: CASSLADAGSYEQYF. CDR3 nucleotide sequence: TGTGCCAGCAGCTTAGCGGACGCAGGAAGCTACGAGCAGTACTTC.